This T cell receptor (beta chain) was recorded in a study of OX40 agonist ivuxolimab in advanced cancers. Study-wide context: Hepatocellular carcinoma, melanoma, renal cell or head and neck cancer occurred in dose-escalation patients. Aged roughly 23 to 79 with a mean of roughly 63 years, they were 82.7% male. Study results and caveats: Clones of CD4+ and CD8+ blood T cells grew by week 6 at doses of 0.1 to 3.0 mg/kg.

As concerns this clone: Its antigen is undetermined.

V lost 7 bases to trimming and J lost 8 bases; unmatched junction nucleotides: 11. Germline V gene data show CDR1 as MNHNS and CDR2 as SASEGT. This CDR3 has 15 residues. Collection of blood occurred at baseline, at cycle 4 day 1, and at cycle 7 day 1. The data were produced by immunoSEQ multiplex PCR, yet TCRdb's version contains in-frame clones alone and is incomplete. In the table there are more than 50,000 clones, nearly 90% of which are singletons. The material was CD4+ or CD8+ T cells sorted from blood, obtained in a trial of the OX40 agonist ivuxolimab. This rearrangement joins TRBV6-1 to TRBJ2-2; 9 nucleotides align to TRBD1. This TCR was sampled from an adult with an advanced solid tumor such as melanoma, head and neck, liver or kidney cancer. The CDR3 DNA sequence: TGTGCCAGCAAGGGACAGGGCGTTTCCTTTGGGGAGCTGTTTTTT. The encoded protein is CASKGQGVSFGELFF.